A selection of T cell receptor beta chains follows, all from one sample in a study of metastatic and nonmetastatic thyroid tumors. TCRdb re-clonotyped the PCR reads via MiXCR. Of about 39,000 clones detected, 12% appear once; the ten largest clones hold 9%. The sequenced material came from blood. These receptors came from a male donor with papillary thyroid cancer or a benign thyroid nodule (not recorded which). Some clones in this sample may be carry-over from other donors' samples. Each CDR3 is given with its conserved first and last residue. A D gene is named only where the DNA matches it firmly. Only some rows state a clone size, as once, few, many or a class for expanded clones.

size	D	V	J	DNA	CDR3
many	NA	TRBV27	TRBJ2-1	TGTGCCAGCAGTCTATCCCTATTCGGGAATGAGCAGTTCTTC	CASSLSLFGNEQFF
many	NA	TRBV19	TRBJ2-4	TGTGCCAGTAGTATCGTATCCGGGCCATTTTCCTTC	CASSIVSGPFSF
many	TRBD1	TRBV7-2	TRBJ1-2	TGTGCCAGCAGCCGGGACAGTAACTATGGCTACACCTTC	CASSRDSNYGYTF
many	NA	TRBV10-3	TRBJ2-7	TGTGCCATCAGTCCAAAGGGCAGGGGCTCCTACGAGCAGTACTTC	CAISPKGRGSYEQYF
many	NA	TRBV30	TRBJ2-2	TGTGCCTGGAGTGTTCAGTTTACCGGGGAGCTGTTTTTT	CAWSVQFTGELFF
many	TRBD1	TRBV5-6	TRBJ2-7	TGTGCCAGCAGCGAGGACAGGGGGCTTGGCGAGCAGTACTTC	CASSEDRGLGEQYF
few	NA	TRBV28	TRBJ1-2	TGTGCCAGCAGTTCTCAAGGGGGTATTTGTGGCTACACCTTC	CASSSQGGICGYTF
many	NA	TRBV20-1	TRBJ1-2	TGCAGTGCTCACGGACGAGGGAACTATGGCTACACCTTC	CSAHGRGNYGYTF
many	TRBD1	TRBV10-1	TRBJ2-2	TGCGCCAGCCCTAGTGGGGGACAGGGATGGTCGAACACCGGGGAGCTGTTTTTT	CASPSGGQGWSNTGELFF
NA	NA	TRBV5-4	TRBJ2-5	TGTGCCAGCAGCTTGGGGGTGGGAGAGACCCAGTACTTC	CASSLGVGETQYF
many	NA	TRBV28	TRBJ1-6	TGTGCCAGCAGATCCCAATACTCCTATAATTCACCCCTCCACTTT	CASRSQYSYNSPLHF
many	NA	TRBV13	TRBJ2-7	TGTGCCAGCAGCCTATGGCCCTACGAGCAGTACTTC	CASSLWPYEQYF
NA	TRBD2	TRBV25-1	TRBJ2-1	TGTGCCAGCCAGCAGGTTACTAGCGGTTCCTACAATGAGCAGTTCTTC	CASQQVTSGSYNEQFF
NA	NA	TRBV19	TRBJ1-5	TGTGCCAGTAGTAGGAGACAGGCATCCAACCTGGTGAATTTT	CASSRRQASNLVNF
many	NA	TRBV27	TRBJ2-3	TGTGCCAGCAGTTCCCCCCCAGATACGCAGTATTTT	CASSSPPDTQYF
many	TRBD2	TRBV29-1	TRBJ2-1	TGCAGCGTTGAAGAGGGGACTAGCGGGCCAAATGAGCAGTTCTTC	CSVEEGTSGPNEQFF
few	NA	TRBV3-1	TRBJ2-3	TGTGCCAGCAGCCTAAGTCTATGGGGAACCACAGATACGCAGTATTTT	CASSLSLWGTTDTQYF
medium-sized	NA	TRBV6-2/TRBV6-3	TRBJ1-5	TGTGCCAGCAATATAGCCTCGGGGGGCCAGCCCCAGCATTTT	CASNIASGGQPQHF
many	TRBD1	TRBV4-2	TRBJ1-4	TGTGCCAGCAGCCAAGAGAGATCCGGGACAGGGGGCAAAAAACTGTTTTTT	CASSQERSGTGGKKLFF
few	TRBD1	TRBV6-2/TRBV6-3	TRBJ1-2	TGTGCCAGCAGTTACGCGGACAGGGTTGGCTATGGCTACACCTTC	CASSYADRVGYGYTF
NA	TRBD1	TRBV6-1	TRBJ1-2	TGTGCCAGCAGATCGTCGACAGGGGGATTTGACGGCTACACCTTC	CASRSSTGGFDGYTF
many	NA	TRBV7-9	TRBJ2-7	TGTGCCAGCAGCTTGTTGGCAGTAGGGTTTCGGGAGCAGTACTTC	CASSLLAVGFREQYF
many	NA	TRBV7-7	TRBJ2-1	TGTGCTAGCAGCTTAGGTCCGAGCTCCTACAATGAGCAGTTCTTC	CASSLGPSSYNEQFF
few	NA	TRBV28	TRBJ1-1	TGTGCCAGCAGTTTAGGTCTCGTATGCGCAAAGACTGAAGCTTTCTTT	CASSLGLVCAKTEAFF
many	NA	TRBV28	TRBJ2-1	TGTGCCAGCAGTTCCCCCTCAGCTAGGAACTACAATGAGCAGTTCTTC	CASSSPSARNYNEQFF
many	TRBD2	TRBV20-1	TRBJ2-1	TGCAGTCGAGGAAGGACTAGCGGGAGGTTCCCCTACAATGAGCAGTTCTTC	CSRGRTSGRFPYNEQFF
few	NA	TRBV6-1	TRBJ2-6	TGTGCCGGCAGTGAATCTGGGGACAACGTCCTGACTTTC	CAGSESGDNVLTF
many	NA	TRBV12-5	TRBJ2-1	TGTGCTAGTGGTTTGGTAGTCGGGGTCAGCCCCAATGAGCAGTTCTTC	CASGLVVGVSPNEQFF
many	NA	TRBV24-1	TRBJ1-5	TGTGCCACCAGTGATCGACAGAATCAGCCCCAGCATTTT	CATSDRQNQPQHF
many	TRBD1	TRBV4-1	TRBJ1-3	TGCGCCAGCAGCCAAAGGGGAGGGGGCTATGGAAACACCATATATTTT	CASSQRGGGYGNTIYF
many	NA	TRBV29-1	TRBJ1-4	TGCAGCGTTGGGAGGGGGACATCCGGGGAAAAACTGTTTTTT	CSVGRGTSGEKLFF
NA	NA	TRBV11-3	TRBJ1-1	TGTGCCAGCAGCTTTGGGGCGAATGAAGCTTTCTTT	CASSFGANEAFF
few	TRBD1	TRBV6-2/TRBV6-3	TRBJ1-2	TGTGCCACTGGACAGGGGGCTCAAGGATACAACTTC	CATGQGAQGYNF
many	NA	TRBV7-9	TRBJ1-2	TGTGCCAGCAGCTTTGGGGGGAACTATGGCTACACCTTC	CASSFGGNYGYTF
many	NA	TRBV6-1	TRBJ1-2	TGTGCCAGCTCTCTCACACAAATCGGAAACTATGGCTACACCTTC	CASSLTQIGNYGYTF
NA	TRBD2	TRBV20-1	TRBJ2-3	TGCAGTGCCCCGCCCCGGGACCAGCGGGAGTCAGTGATAGATACGCAGTATTTT	CSAPPRDQRESVIDTQYF
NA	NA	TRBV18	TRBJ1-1	TGTGCCAGCTCCTCGAGCCGGGTGGCCGACAGCACTGAAGCTTTCTTT	CASSSSRVADSTEAFF
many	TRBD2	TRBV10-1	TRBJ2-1	TGCGCCAGCAGTGCAGGAGGGAGCGGGGTGAGCTCCTACAATGAGCAGTTCTTC	CASSAGGSGVSSYNEQFF
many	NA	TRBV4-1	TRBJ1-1	TGCGCCAGCAGCCAAGGAGGGTCGAGTTGGGGCACTGAAGCTTTCTTT	CASSQGGSSWGTEAFF
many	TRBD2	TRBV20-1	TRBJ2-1	TGCAGTGCTAGAGACGAACTAGCGGGAGGGTGGCAGTTCTTC	CSARDELAGGWQFF
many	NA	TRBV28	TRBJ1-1	TGTGCCAGCAGTTTTGCGGCCATCATGAACACTGAAGCTTTCTTT	CASSFAAIMNTEAFF
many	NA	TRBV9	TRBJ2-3	TGTGCCAGCAGCGAGTGGAGCGGAGGAGGGGATACGCAGTATTTT	CASSEWSGGGDTQYF
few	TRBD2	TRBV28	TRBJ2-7	TGTGCCAGCAGTGGGCTAGCGGGAGGGTTCTTTATAGACGAGCAGTACTTC	CASSGLAGGFFIDEQYF
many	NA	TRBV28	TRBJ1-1	TGTGCCAGCAGTTTAACCAGCCAAAACACTGAAGCTTTCTTT	CASSLTSQNTEAFF
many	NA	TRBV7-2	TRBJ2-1	TGTGCCAGCAGCCTCGGGCCCGACGGCGATGAGCAGTTCTTC	CASSLGPDGDEQFF
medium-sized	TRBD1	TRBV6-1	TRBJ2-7	TGTGCCAGCAGGATGACAGGGCCCTACGAGCAGTACTTC	CASRMTGPYEQYF
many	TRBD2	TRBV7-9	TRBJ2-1	TGTGCCAGCAGCTTAGGACTAGCGGACAATGAGCAGTTCTTC	CASSLGLADNEQFF
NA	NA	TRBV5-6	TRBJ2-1	TGTGCCAGCAGCGACCCCCTTAGCGAGCGGGCCTACAATGAGCAGTTCTTC	CASSDPLSERAYNEQFF
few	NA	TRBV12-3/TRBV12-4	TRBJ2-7	TGTGCCAGCAGTTTCGCCCCGGGCGCGGGGGCAACCTACGAGCAGTACTTC	CASSFAPGAGATYEQYF
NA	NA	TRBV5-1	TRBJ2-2	TGCGCCAGCAGCTTGTTGGCCTCGAAAGGCGGGGAGCTGTTTTTT	CASSLLASKGGELFF
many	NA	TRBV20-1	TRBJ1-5	TGCAGTGCACAGGCCGGGGGTCAGCCCCAGCATTTT	CSAQAGGQPQHF
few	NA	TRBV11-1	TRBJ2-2	TGTGCCAGCAGCTTAAGGGGCGGTGGGAACACCGGGGAGCTGTTTTTT	CASSLRGGGNTGELFF